Listed here is a single TCR beta chain. Its antigen is still unknown. This record belongs to a study of a mutant IDH1 vaccine in newly diagnosed glioma. Overall study: Vaccine administration was initiated 4-6 weeks following radiotherapy alone, or with temozolomide cycles. Visit timing is recorded as week 35 for V12 and week 47 for V13.

The study's findings and limits: A vaccine-induced immune response developed in about 93% of the patients.

Documented time point: week 47, end of study. A 20-mer mutant IDH1 peptide at 300 ug was injected subcutaneously with topical imiquimod. In weeks 1, 3, 5, 7, 11, 15, 19 and 23, patients were immunized, eight times in all. The V gene's germline CDR1 is MDHEN and CDR2 SYDVKM. The CDR3 consists of 12 residues. With 3 bases removed from V and 7 bases from J, the gap between germline ends came to 10 bases. Data came from immunoSEQ multiplex PCR; TCRdb stores just in-frame clones and leaves some out. Of about 94,000 clones in the sample, nearly 90% were seen once. This clonotype was obtained from a woman between 50 and 59 years old with glioma. Material: PBMCs, obtained from a glioma patient whose treatment included an IDH1 peptide vaccine. The V call is TRBV28, the J call TRBJ2-7, with D unresolved. CDR3 nucleotide sequence: TGTGCCAGCAGTTTCATGGGTCTGGAGCAGTACTTC. This translates into CASSFMGLEQYF.